These T cell receptor beta chains were read from a single sample in a study of blood T cell repertoires in COVID-19. Some clones are missing from TCRdb's copy, which holds only in-frame ones; the method was immunoSEQ multiplex PCR. The table records approximately 290,000 clones, approximately 89% of them present only once. Material: peripheral blood. All receptors derive from a woman aged 25 to 39 with COVID-19, enrolled during active disease. Both conserved end residues are part of each CDR3. The size entry is marked missing in some rows and otherwise reads once, few, many or a size class.

clone_size | v_call | cdr3_aa
once | TRBV5-8 | CASSLAYGYTF
NA | TRBV25-1 | CASSSGTENTGELFF
NA | TRBV10-2 | CATSGQGTSGGSYNEQFF
NA | TRBV15 | CATSPPNSGELFF
once | TRBV4-1 | CASSPHGQGDNSPLHF
NA | TRBV27 | CASSRWGGKLFF
NA | TRBV5-1 | CASAQGLGTEAFF
NA | TRBV2 | CASASVLAVTETQYF
few | TRBV4-1 | CASSPPGTGSMGMSDYGYTF
NA | TRBV18 | CASSPPAGGIYEQYF
few | TRBV29-1 | CSVEDQQGTEAFF
NA | TRBV7-6 | CASSLGQGSSYEQYF
NA | TRBV7-9 | CASSFGQGLEKLFF
NA | TRBV10-2 | CASEFVNEQFF
NA | TRBV15 | CATSRDARQGVYGYTF
NA | TRBV7-9 | CASSLVLAGGLGNTIYF
NA | TRBV15 | CATSRGLHTGELFF
NA | TRBV7-9 | CASSLEGQASPLHF
NA | TRBV2 | CASSDPAGQGSIEQYF
NA | TRBV24-1 | CATSDSNRVVGEQYF
NA | TRBV6-5 | CASGSGNTGELFF
few | TRBV18 | CVSYLGQQNTEAFF
NA | TRBV5-6 | CASSLTAGGLRETQYF
NA | TRBV7-8 | CASSFNRVSNQPQHF